The 26 T cell receptor beta chains below were found in one sample sequenced in a study of regulatory T cells in long-lasting Graves disease. Both iRepertoire HTBI primers and Arm-PCR of CDR3 regions were used to build the TCR beta libraries. TCRdb redid the calling of the multiplex PCR reads with MiXCR, one entry per CDR3 protein. The sample yields approximately 540,000 distinct CDR3 sequences, about 12% seen once. Time point defined: newly diagnosed GD, antithyroid drugs for less than 3 months. Preparation of the TCR library used RNA extracted from PBMCs. In addition, the sample was reused for a study of T cells in Graves' hyperthyroidism and ophthalmopathy.

The specimen was peripheral blood mononuclear cells (PBMCs), collected at new diagnosis, from a patient treated with antithyroid drugs. The receptor source for this set is a young woman with Graves disease.

There are many counts of this clonotype. The gene calls are TRBV30 and TRBJ2-1; D gene unclear. The length of the CDR3 is 14 residues. V lost 1 base and J 0 bases, leaving 7 bases between the germline ends. Germline V gives CDR1 GTSNPN, CDR2 SVGIG (reference sequence). CDR3 amino acids: CAWSAFSSYNEQFF. The CDR3 nucleotides read TGTGCCTGGAGTGCATTTAGCTCCTACAATGAGCAGTTCTTC.

The gene calls are TRBV7-2 and TRBJ2-1; D is perhaps TRBD1 or TRBD2 (5 bases each). Looked up from germline, CDR1 is SGHTA and CDR2 is FQGNSA. Trimming pared 4 bases from V and 9 bases from J, leaving 25 bases between. The CDR3 is 17 residues long. CDR3 protein: CASSSFSGSRGKLEQFF. DNA of the CDR3: TGTGCCAGCAGCTCGTTTTCCGGGTCTCGGGGCAAACTTGAGCAGTTCTTC.

There are a few counts of this clonotype. J is TRBJ2-1 and V is TRBV7-9; unclear D gene. V was cut by 4 bases and J by 8 bases, with 18 bases left in between. In germline, CDR1 is SEHNR, CDR2 FQNEAQ (reference sequence). The CDR3 extends over 15 amino acids. CDR3 nucleotide sequence: TGTGCCAGCAGCTCCCTTTATCTGGTTGGGTATGAGCAGTTCTTC. Its translation: CASSSLYLVGYEQFF.

In this sample, this clonotype turned up many times. The rearrangement uses TRBV6-5 and TRBJ1-1; weak D call: TRBD1 (5 bases). There are 21 residues in the CDR3. CDR1 is MNHEY, CDR2 SVGAGI, per germline. The V end was cut by 2 bases, the J end by 1 base, with 29 bases between. The CDR3 is CASSYPGYVGGKGIRNTEAFF. CDR3 DNA: TGTGCCAGCAGTTACCCCGGTTATGTCGGGGGGAAGGGCATAAGGAACACTGAAGCTTTCTTT.

The V call is TRBV4-1, the J call TRBJ2-1; TRBD2 is a possible D gene (6 bases). The CDR3 contains 16 residues. CDR1 MGHRA and CDR2 YSYEKL come from the germline V gene. Between the trimmed V and J ends, which lost 2 bases and 3 bases, there was a span of 14 bases. CDR3 protein: CASSQMSRDFYNEQFF. Written as DNA, the CDR3 is TGCGCCAGCAGCCAAATGAGCCGGGACTTCTACAATGAGCAGTTCTTC.

This clonotype has at least ten counts. The chain links TRBV12-3 or TRBV12-4 to TRBJ2-7; TRBD2 matches 7 bases. The trim removed 5 bases at V and 2 bases at J, leaving 12 bases unmatched. The length of the CDR3 is 16 residues. The CDR3 sequence: CASSPQLRDYPYEQYF. The CDR3 DNA follows: TGTGCCAGCAGTCCGCAACTCCGGGACTACCCCTACGAGCAGTACTTC.

At least ten counts were recorded for this clonotype. The gene calls are TRBV20-1 and TRBJ2-7, with 8 bases fitting TRBD1. The CDR3 covers 16 residues. The V gene's germline CDR1 is DFQATT and CDR2 SNEGSKA (reference sequence). Trimming removed 0 bases from V and 3 bases from J; junction bases left unmatched: 10. The CDR3 spells CSARDNLKGQGYEQYF. The CDR3 region has the DNA TGCAGTGCTAGAGATAACTTGAAAGGACAGGGCTACGAGCAGTACTTC.

This clonotype showed up many times. The rearrangement uses TRBV11-3 and TRBJ2-1; no reliable D call. The CDR3 spans 13 residues. The germline gives CDR1 SGHNT, CDR2 YENEEA. V gave up 5 bases and J gave up 6 bases, with 11 bases separating them. The CDR3 coding sequence is TGTGCCAGCAGCCCGACATTTCTCAATGAGCAGTTCTTC. This gives the protein CASSPTFLNEQFF.

This clonotype was detected only a few times. The chain has TRBV7-6 and TRBJ1-6; D remains unclear. Germline CDR1 is SGHVS and CDR2 is FNYEAQ. This CDR3 contains 14 residues. Trimming stripped 3 bases from V and 7 bases from J, with 10 bases between. DNA of the CDR3: TGTGCCAGCAGCTTCGACGGATCCAATTCACCCCTCCACTTT. This gives the protein CASSFDGSNSPLHF.

This clonotype was counted many times. This chain connects TRBV7-2 to TRBJ2-2; D ambiguous. The germline V gene encodes CDR1 SGHTA and CDR2 FQGNSA. This CDR3 comprises 16 residues. Trimming stripped 3 bases from V and 2 bases from J, with 13 bases between. The DNA for the CDR3 is TGTGCCAGCAGCTTTAGTTTACTCACAAACACCGGGGAGCTGTTTTTT. Translating gives CASSFSLLTNTGELFF.

V usage is TRBV7-3 and J usage is TRBJ2-1, with 11 bases aligning to TRBD2. The CDR3 spans 16 residues. After removal of 5 bases from V and 10 bases from J, the junction contained 13 bases not matched to a gene. Looked up from germline, CDR1 is SGHTA and CDR2 is FQGTGA. CDR3 bases: TGTGCCAGCAGCCCCGATAGTGTTAGCGGGAGGGGGGAGCAGTTCTTC. Translation gives CASSPDSVSGRGEQFF.

The CDR3 DNA sequence: TGTGCCAGCAGTGAAGCAAGGGCAGTAAATCAGCCCCAGCATTTT. Encoded protein: CASSEARAVNQPQHF. The chain links TRBV6-2 or TRBV6-3 to TRBJ1-5; no clear D gene. Germline values: CDR1 MNHEY, CDR2 SVGEGT. The length of the CDR3 is 15 residues. The V and J ends lost 5 bases and 4 bases respectively, with 15 bases between them.

This clonotype was counted ten times or more. The CDR3 here is CASSVGGGSYNEQFF. CDR3 coding DNA: TGTGCCAGCAGCGTGGGGGGAGGGTCCTACAATGAGCAGTTCTTC. This chain connects TRBV9 to TRBJ2-1; 7 bases are a match to TRBD2. Looked up from germline, CDR1 is SGDLS and CDR2 is YYNGEE. After removal of 2 bases from V and 1 base from J, the junction contained 3 bases not matched to a gene. CDR3 length equals 15 residues. The entire variable domain, with the rest obtained from reference TRBV9 and TRBJ2-1, is as follows: DSGVTQTPKHLITATGQRVTLRCSPRSGDLSVYWYQQSLDQGLQFLIQYYNGEERAKGNILERFSAQQFPDLHSELNLSSLELGDSALYFCASSVGGGSYNEQFFGPGTRLTVL.

Of note for this clonotype: One end of the junction does not line up with germline, which may come from a read error. The gene calls are TRBV29-1 and TRBJ1-1; no definite D call. This CDR3 comprises 13 residues. Germline V gene data show CDR1 as SQVTM and CDR2 as ANQGSEA. For the CDR3, the DNA is TGCAGCGTTGAGAAGGCGGCGAACACTAAAGCTTTCTTT. Translation gives CSVEKAANTKAFF.

The rearrangement joins TRBV5-1 to TRBJ2-7, with 7 nucleotides matching TRBD2. With V trimmed by 0 bases and J by 6 bases, 3 bases remained unmatched. Germline V gene sequence: CDR1 SGHRS, CDR2 YFSETQ. The CDR3 is 13 amino acids. CDR3 region: CASSLAREGEQYF. The CDR3 coding sequence is TGCGCCAGCAGCTTGGCCAGGGAGGGCGAGCAGTACTTC.

This clonotype was found many times. This rearrangement joins TRBV6-5 to TRBJ2-5; D remains ambiguous. CDR3 size: 12 residues. Trimming cost V 3 bases and J 4 bases, with 6 bases left between them. Germline assignment: CDR1 MNHEY and CDR2 SVGAGI. CDR3 region: CASSYNLETQYF. The CDR3 bases are TGTGCCAGCAGTTATAACTTAGAGACCCAGTACTTC.

This clonotype was seen repeatedly, ten times or more. V usage is TRBV7-3 and J usage is TRBJ1-1; 10 bases are shared with TRBD1. The germline V gene encodes CDR1 SGHTA and CDR2 FQGTGA. This CDR3 comprises 13 residues. V shed 5 bases, J shed 8 bases, and the junction held 5 bases outside the gene matches. CDR3 in amino acids: CASSPRQGAEAFF. CDR3 DNA sequence: TGTGCCAGCAGCCCACGACAGGGGGCGGAAGCTTTCTTT.

The table lists this clonotype with a few counts. The V gene is TRBV19, the J gene TRBJ1-1; D may be TRBD1 (5 bases). Germline lookup yields CDR1 LNHDA and CDR2 SQIVND (reference sequence). V was trimmed by 5 bases and J by 1 base, leaving 11 bases between them. This CDR3 spans 14 amino acids. The CDR3 coding sequence is TGTGCCAGTAGTCCCCCGACAGAGAACACTGAAGCTTTCTTT. Protein sequence: CASSPPTENTEAFF.

The rearrangement joins TRBV28 to TRBJ2-3; 8 bases are a match to TRBD2. This CDR3 has 13 amino acids. V shed 8 bases, J shed 6 bases, and the junction held 7 bases outside the gene matches. Germline CDR1 is MDHEN and CDR2 is SYDVKM. The CDR3 loop reads CASSSSGGDTQYF. For the CDR3, the DNA is TGTGCCAGCTCGTCTTCGGGGGGGGATACGCAGTATTTT. Drawing the rest from reference TRBV28 and TRBJ2-3, the complete variable domain is DVKVTQSSRYLVKRTGEKVFLECVQDMDHENMFWYRQDPGLGLRLIYFSYDVKMKEKGDIPEGYSVSREKKERFSLILESASTNQTSMYLCASSSSGGDTQYFGPGTRLTVL.

This clonotype was counted only a few times. The rearrangement links TRBV3-1 to TRBJ2-4; D gene uncertain. Per germline, CDR1 LGHDT and CDR2 YNNKEL (reference sequence). The CDR3 length is 13 residues. Trimming removed 0 bases from V and 9 bases from J, with 9 bases in between. As DNA, the CDR3 is TGTGCCAGCAGCCAAGACGTAATGGGCATTCAGTACTTC. Translation gives CASSQDVMGIQYF.

The table lists this clonotype with a few counts. The CDR3 DNA follows: TGTGCCAGCAGAGCTAGCGGACAAGAGACCCAGTACTTC. This codes for CASRASGQETQYF. The V and J genes are TRBV6-1 and TRBJ2-5; 7 bases match TRBD2. The CDR3 is 13 amino acids. V gave up 6 bases and J gave up 2 bases; unmatched junction bases: 3. Germline V CDR1 and CDR2: MNHNS, SASEGT.

This clonotype was counted ten times or more. This rearrangement joins TRBV6-2 or TRBV6-3 to TRBJ1-5, with D maybe TRBD1 (6 bases). Germline V gene sequence: CDR1 MNHEY, CDR2 SVGEGT. Trimming left V 2 bases short and J 6 bases short, with 26 bases between. This CDR3 has 19 amino acids. CDR3 nucleotide sequence: TGTGCCAGCAGTTACCAAGCCGCCCCCGGGACATTACTGGGTCAGCCCCAGCATTTT. Amino acids: CASSYQAAPGTLLGQPQHF.

This clonotype was counted at least ten times. The chain couples TRBV2 to TRBJ2-5, with D perhaps assigned TRBD1 or TRBD2 (5 bases each). V lost 5 bases, J lost 3 bases, and 13 bases lay in between. This CDR3 is built from 14 residues. Germline V gives CDR1 SNHLY, CDR2 FYNNEI. CDR3 nucleotides: TGTGCCAGCAGTTTTAACGGGGCCAAAGAGACCCAGTACTTC. Translating it yields CASSFNGAKETQYF.

This clonotype was picked up a small number of times. The chain is built from TRBV3-1 and TRBJ1-4; 7 bases align to TRBD1. Germline lookup yields CDR1 LGHDT and CDR2 YNNKEL (reference sequence). V lost 5 bases and J lost 12; bases outside the gene matches: 15. This CDR3 spans 15 amino acids. This CDR3 reads CASSGGTARREELFF. CDR3 bases: TGTGCCAGCAGCGGAGGGACAGCCCGGCGGGAGGAACTGTTTTTT.

This sequence joins TRBV10-3 and TRBJ2-7; D gene unclear. The CDR3 sequence is 11 residues long. Germline V CDR1 and CDR2: ENHRY, SYGVKD. Between the trimmed V and J ends, which lost 8 bases and 3 bases, there was a span of 8 bases. CDR3 residues: CAIESGYEQYF. In DNA, the CDR3 is TGTGCCATCGAGTCCGGCTACGAGCAGTACTTC.

The table lists this clonotype with a few counts. The chain is built from TRBV9 and TRBJ1-1; 7 nucleotides match TRBD1. The CDR3 has 14 residues. CDR1 and CDR2 (germline): SGDLS, YYNGEE. The junction had 6 bases not matched to a gene; V was cut back by 3 bases and J by 4 bases. CDR3 sequence (DNA): TGTGCCAGCAGCGCAGGTAACAGGGGCACTGAAGCTTTCTTT. This translates into CASSAGNRGTEAFF.